This T cell receptor (beta chain) was documented in a study of regulatory T cells in long-lasting Graves disease. Study context: Patients met the persistent Graves' disease definition after over 5 years of antithyroid drugs with positive TSH receptor antibodies.

The CDR3 is made up of 13 amino acids. V lost 11 bases to trimming and J lost 2 bases; unmatched junction nucleotides: 3. Per germline, CDR1 ENHRY and CDR2 SYGVKD. Arm-PCR of CDR3 regions and iRepertoire HTBI primers were used to build TCR beta libraries. TCRdb recomputed calls from the multiplex PCR reads with MiXCR, one row per CDR3 protein. The sample consists of about 470,000 distinct CDR3 sequences, about 22% of them appearing once. This clonotype was found many times. Its specificity is not known. Study-level points and caveats: Fewer public clonotypes were shared by new patients (approximately 970) than by persistent patients (about 3,000). Persistent disease showed a preference for TRBV28, TRBJ1-2 and TRBJ2-5. It is possible that accuracy was reduced by the small size of the sample.

Time point noted: persistent/refractory GD, antithyroid drugs over 5 years with positive TRAb. Extracted PBMC RNA gave rise to the TCR library. This receptor was taken from a female donor with Graves disease. The V gene is TRBV10-3, the J gene TRBJ1-6; 7 bases agree with TRBD1. This sample comprised peripheral blood mononuclear cells (PBMCs), obtained when the disease was refractory, from a patient treated with antithyroid drugs. CDR3 sequence: CAAGTAYNSPLHF. The CDR3, as DNA: TGTGCCGCCGGGACAGCCTATAATTCACCCCTCCACTTT.